The 25 T cell receptor beta chains below come from one sample, sequenced in a study of OX40 agonist ivuxolimab in advanced cancers. TCRdb keeps only in-frame clones here, not all; method: immunoSEQ multiplex PCR. There are some 77,000 clones in the sample; around 86% occur only once, and about 1% lies in the top ten. This specimen consisted of CD4+ or CD8+ T cells sorted from blood, obtained in a trial of the OX40 agonist ivuxolimab. These receptor sequences come from an adult with an advanced solid tumor such as melanoma, head and neck, liver or kidney cancer.

J is TRBJ2-7 and V is TRBV7-2; D unresolved. The CDR3 loop spans 13 amino acids. Germline CDR1 reads SGHTA; CDR2 reads FQGNSA. Trimming pared 1 base from V and 4 bases from J, leaving 8 bases between. The CDR3 spells CASSLGDTYEQYF. The CDR3 DNA sequence: TGTGCCAGCAGCTTAGGTGACACGTACGAGCAGTACTTC.

This clone occurred a few times. The genes are TRBV5-6 and TRBJ1-1; D not certain. This CDR3 has 14 residues. V lost 2 bases, J lost 3 bases, and 11 bases lay in between. Germline values: CDR1 SGHDT, CDR2 YYEEEE. The CDR3 reads CASSFRASDTEAFF. As DNA, the CDR3 is TGTGCCAGCAGCTTTCGGGCTTCGGACACTGAAGCTTTCTTT.

This chain joins TRBV2 and TRBJ1-1; TRBD1 is a possible D gene (6 bases). The CDR3 has 14 residues. Deletions cut 7 bases from V and 2 bases from J, with 14 bases between. In germline, CDR1 is SNHLY, CDR2 FYNNEI. The CDR3 reads CASTMGGLNTEAFF. The CDR3, as DNA: TGTGCCAGCACCATGGGGGGCCTTAACACTGAAGCTTTCTTT.

V is TRBV6-8 and J is TRBJ2-3; 7 bases are shared with TRBD2. The V gene end was trimmed by 5 bases and the J gene end by 3 bases; junction bases not matched to a gene: 8. The CDR3 has 15 amino acids. Germline values: CDR1 MNHGY, CDR2 SAAAGT. The CDR3 DNA reads as TGTGCCAGCAGTCTAGGGAGGGCCCTTACAGATACGCAGTATTTT. This sequence encodes CASSLGRALTDTQYF.

The rearrangement links TRBV19 to TRBJ2-5; TRBD1 aligns across 8 bases. V was clipped by 5 bases and J by 5 bases; unmatched bases: 10. The CDR3 contains 15 residues. Germline CDR1 and CDR2: LNHDA and SQIVND (reference sequence). CDR3 DNA sequence: TGTGCCAGTAGTTCCCGACAGGGGAGAGGGGAGACCCAGTACTTC. Encoded protein: CASSSRQGRGETQYF.

Worth noting for this clone: This CDR3 is also generated by other DNA sequences in the sample. This chain joins TRBV5-3 and TRBJ1-2, with unresolved D. TRBV5-3 counts as an open reading frame of uncertain function. CDR3 length equals 14 residues. V was shortened by 3 bases and J by 7 bases, with 16 bases between the two germline ends. CDR3 region: CARSSVPDRGGYTF. CDR3 bases: TGTGCCAGAAGCTCCGTACCAGACCGGGGTGGCTACACCTTC.

The chain couples TRBV30 to TRBJ2-7, with 9 bases matching TRBD2. Per germline, CDR1 GTSNPN and CDR2 SVGIG (reference sequence). Trimming cost V 1 base and J 4 bases; bases outside gene matches: 14. The CDR3 is made up of 17 amino acids. CDR3 residues: CAWSDPGLAAITYEQYF. The DNA of the CDR3 is TGTGCCTGGAGTGATCCGGGACTAGCAGCTATAACTTACGAGCAGTACTTC.

This clone was found once. The chain couples TRBV9 to TRBJ2-5; a weak D match, TRBD1 (7 bases). V lost 2 bases and J lost 5, with 22 bases in between. Germline CDR1 and CDR2: SGDLS and YYNGEE. The CDR3 contains 17 residues. The CDR3 is CASSVGAQGGVRETQYF. The CDR3, as DNA: TGTGCCAGCAGCGTCGGTGCGCAGGGGGGAGTCCGCGAGACCCAGTACTTC.

V is TRBV6-4 and J is TRBJ2-1; 7 nucleotides agree with TRBD2. V lost 0 bases and J lost 12; bases outside the gene matches: 5. Germline V CDR1 and CDR2: MRHNA, SNTAGT. CDR3 length: 13 amino acids. The CDR3: CASSDSGGPRQFF. CDR3 nucleotides: TGTGCCAGCAGTGACTCGGGAGGGCCTCGGCAGTTCTTC.

The V gene is TRBV27, the J gene TRBJ1-4; TRBD1 might be the D (6 bases). Germline loops: CDR1 MNHEY, CDR2 SMNVEV (reference sequence). This CDR3 has 13 residues. Trimming took off 6 bases at V and 7 bases at J, with 12 bases between the two ends. The CDR3 sequence is CASRLNRAEKLFF. Written as DNA, the CDR3 is TGTGCCAGCAGGCTCAACAGGGCTGAAAAACTGTTTTTT.

V gene TRBV5-4 combines with J gene TRBJ2-3; D gene unclear. Germline CDR1 SGHNT, CDR2 YYREEE (reference sequence). The V gene lost 4 bases and the J gene lost 2 bases, with 5 bases spanning the gap. The CDR3 loop spans 12 amino acids. CDR3 amino acids: CASSQVTDTQYF. The CDR3 region has the DNA TGTGCCAGCAGCCAAGTCACAGATACGCAGTATTTT.

The chain joins TRBV30 to TRBJ2-1; D is unclear. V was cut by 2 bases and J by 7 bases, with 15 bases left in between. Germline V gives CDR1 GTSNPN, CDR2 SVGIG (reference sequence). There are 14 residues in the CDR3. The CDR3 nucleotides are TGTGCCTGGAGTTTCCACCCCCCTCGAAATGAGCAGTTCTTC. Translation gives CAWSFHPPRNEQFF. Complete variable domain (other parts from reference TRBV30 and TRBJ2-1): SQTIHQWPATLVQPVGSPLSLECTVEGTSNPNLYWYRQAAGRGLQLLFYSVGIGQISSEVPQNLSASRPQDRQFILSSKKLLLSDSGFYLCAWSFHPPRNEQFFGPGTRLTVL.

The chain combines TRBV28 with TRBJ2-1; D is unclear. Germline V gives CDR1 MDHEN, CDR2 SYDVKM. Trimming took off 5 bases at V and 6 bases at J, with 11 bases between the two ends. The CDR3 loop spans 13 amino acids. This CDR3 is CASSPGSFNEQFF. In DNA form, the CDR3 reads TGTGCCAGCAGTCCCGGGTCGTTCAATGAGCAGTTCTTC.

The count of this clone is one. V usage is TRBV4-1 and J usage is TRBJ2-2; 11 bases fit TRBD2. The V segment lost 3 bases and the J segment 6 bases; nucleotides outside the gene matches: 6. CDR3 size: 16 residues. Germline values: CDR1 MGHRA, CDR2 YSYEKL. The CDR3 nucleotides read TGCGCCAGCAGCCACCCGGGACTAGCGGAGGCCGGGGAGCTGTTTTTT. The encoded protein is CASSHPGLAEAGELFF.

This clone was counted once. The genes are TRBV28 and TRBJ1-1; D possibly corresponds to TRBD1 (6 bases). Per germline, CDR1 MDHEN and CDR2 SYDVKM. Trimming pared 6 bases from V and 1 base from J, leaving 12 bases between. The CDR3 has 14 amino acids. CDR3 amino acids: CASSLGGPNTEAFF. The CDR3 DNA is TGTGCCAGCAGCCTCGGGGGGCCGAACACTGAAGCTTTCTTT.

The rearrangement links TRBV2 to TRBJ2-3; D might be TRBD1 (5 bases). The V gene lost 4 bases and the J gene lost 4 bases, with 18 bases spanning the gap. Germline loops: CDR1 SNHLY, CDR2 FYNNEI. This CDR3 region has 16 residues. DNA for the CDR3: TGTGCCAGCAGTGCACCCCAGGGTAGTTTTGCAGATACGCAGTATTTT. Amino acid sequence: CASSAPQGSFADTQYF.

V usage is TRBV6-1 and J usage is TRBJ2-1; TRBD2 might be the D (6 bases). The CDR3 is made up of 16 amino acids. V dropped 2 bases and J dropped 5 bases, with 16 bases sitting between them. Germline V gene data show CDR1 as MNHNS and CDR2 as SASEGT. This CDR3 is CASSEISQDYDNEQFF. As DNA, the CDR3 is TGTGCCAGCAGTGAAATAAGTCAGGACTATGACAATGAGCAGTTCTTC.

This chain uses TRBV6-1 with TRBJ1-5, with unresolved D. Trimming removed 7 bases from V and 5 bases from J, with 9 bases in between. Per the germline V gene, CDR1 is MNHNS and CDR2 is SASEGT. CDR3 length: 12 residues. In DNA form, the CDR3 reads TGTGCCAGCAAGCTTGGGGATCAGCCCCAGCATTTT. Translating it yields CASKLGDQPQHF.

This clone was found a few times. The rearrangement links TRBV27 to TRBJ2-7; 9 nucleotides agree with TRBD1. The germline CDR1 and CDR2 sequences are MNHEY and SMNVEV (reference sequence). The CDR3 is made up of 14 amino acids. The V and J ends lost 3 bases and 9 bases, in that order; junction bases with no gene match: 9. CDR3 nucleotide sequence: TGTGCCAGCAGTTTCCCGGGACAGGGTCGGGTGCAGTACTTC. Its translation: CASSFPGQGRVQYF.

The table lists this clone with a few counts. The chain employs TRBV6-5 and TRBJ2-7; maybe TRBD1 (7 bases). V was cut by 6 bases and J by 2 bases, with 14 bases left in between. CDR3 length: 14 residues. Germline assignment: CDR1 MNHEY and CDR2 SVGAGI. The chain's CDR3 is CASSRRDSPYEQYF. The CDR3, as DNA: TGTGCCAGCAGCCGGCGGGACAGTCCCTACGAGCAGTACTTC.

The chain is built from TRBV5-1 and TRBJ2-1, with 7 positions matching TRBD2. CDR1 is SGHRS and CDR2 is YFSETQ in the germline V gene. This CDR3 is 18 amino acids long. After removal of 1 base from V and 3 bases from J, the junction contained 13 bases not matched to a gene. Here the CDR3 DNA reads TGCGCCAGCAGCTTGAGGGGACTCGCGGGAGTAGGCTACAATGAGCAGTTCTTC. Amino acid sequence: CASSLRGLAGVGYNEQFF.

V usage is TRBV19 and J usage is TRBJ2-7, with 11 bases fitting TRBD1. V trimming: 2 bases; J trimming: 5 bases; junction bases outside the gene matches: 2. From germline, CDR1 is LNHDA and CDR2 SQIVND (reference sequence). This CDR3 comprises 14 residues. CDR3: CASSIRDRGDEQYF. In DNA, the CDR3 is TGTGCCAGTAGTATAAGGGACAGGGGGGACGAGCAGTACTTC.

The V and J genes are TRBV29-1 and TRBJ1-2, with 7 positions matching TRBD1. The CDR3 is 14 amino acids. CDR1 and CDR2 (germline): SQVTM, ANQGSEA. J lost 4 bases, V lost 1 base, and 6 bases had no gene match. CDR3 bases: TGCAGCGTTGAAGCGACAGGGCCTACCTATGGCTACACCTTC. This sequence encodes CSVEATGPTYGYTF.

The chain employs TRBV9 and TRBJ2-7, with unresolved D. Trimming left V 5 bases short and J 6 bases short, with 18 bases between. The germline V gene has CDR1 SGDLS and CDR2 YYNGEE. The CDR3 contains 14 residues. CDR3 region: CASSIGLSRTEQYF. The CDR3, as DNA: TGTGCCAGCAGTATAGGGCTTTCTCGTACCGAGCAGTACTTC.

The CDR3 nucleotides are TGTGCCAGCAGCTTTAACCCGACAGGGTCGAGAGGCTACACCTTC. It yields the protein CASSFNPTGSRGYTF. The V gene is TRBV5-5, the J gene TRBJ1-2; 7 bases match TRBD1. After removal of 2 bases from V and 8 bases from J, the junction contained 12 bases not matched to a gene. The germline V gene encodes CDR1 SGHKS and CDR2 YYEKEE (reference sequence). This CDR3 is built from 15 residues.